Below, one T cell receptor beta chain is given with its context. The Seattle patients joined while their infection was active and were tracked longitudinally afterward. This sample is drawn from a study of blood T cell repertoires in COVID-19. In the study overall: Sites across the United States, Italy and Spain contributed samples from acute and convalescent COVID-19. PBMCs, B-cell-depleted T cells, or T cells provided the cDNA or gDNA that made up the material.

The length of the CDR3 is 13 residues. V gave up 1 base and J gave up 3 bases, with 6 bases separating them. Germline-derived CDR1 and CDR2 are SGHVS and FQNEAQ. Assay: immunoSEQ multiplex PCR; the TCRdb copy retains only in-frame clones and omits some. The sample has some 520,000 clones, roughly nine tenths seen once. This TCR derives from a man aged 18 to 30 with COVID-19, enrolled during active disease. V is TRBV7-8 and J is TRBJ1-1; D gene ambiguous. The sequencing input was peripheral blood. DNA of the CDR3: TGTGCCAGCAGCTTAGGAGTTTACACTGAAGCTTTCTTT. Its protein is CASSLGVYTEAFF.